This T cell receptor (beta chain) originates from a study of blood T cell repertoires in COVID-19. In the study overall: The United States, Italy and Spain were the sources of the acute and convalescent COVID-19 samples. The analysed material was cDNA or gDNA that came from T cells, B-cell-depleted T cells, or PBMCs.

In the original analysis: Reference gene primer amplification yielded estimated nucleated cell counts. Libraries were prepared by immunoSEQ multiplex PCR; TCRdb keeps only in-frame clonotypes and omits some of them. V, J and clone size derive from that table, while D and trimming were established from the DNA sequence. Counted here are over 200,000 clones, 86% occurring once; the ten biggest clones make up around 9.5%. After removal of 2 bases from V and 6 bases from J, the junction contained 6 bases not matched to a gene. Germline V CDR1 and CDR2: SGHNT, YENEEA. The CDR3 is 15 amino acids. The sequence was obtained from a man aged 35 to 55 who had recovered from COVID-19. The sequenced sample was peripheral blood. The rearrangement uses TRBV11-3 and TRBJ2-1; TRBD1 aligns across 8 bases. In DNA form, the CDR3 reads TGTGCCAGCAGCTTAATGCACGGACAGGGCAATGAGCAGTTCTTC. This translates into CASSLMHGQGNEQFF.